These 20 T cell receptor beta chains originate from one sample sequenced in a study of metastatic and nonmetastatic thyroid tumors. TCRdb re-clonotyped the PCR reads via MiXCR. Among 30,000 or so clones, 20% to 30% were seen once, and the ten largest hold 2% to 3%. Patients were all untreated before their thyroid surgery. The sample consisted of blood. Receptors originate from a female donor with papillary thyroid cancer or a benign thyroid nodule (not recorded which). Some clones in this sample may be carry-over from other donors' samples.

This chain joins TRBV10-3 and TRBJ2-3; TRBD2 matches at 11 bases. The length of the CDR3 is 15 residues. Trimming at V came to 7 bases and at J to 6 bases, leaving 9 bases not matched to a gene. Germline V gene sequence: CDR1 ENHRY, CDR2 SYGVKD. The CDR3 DNA is TGTGCCATCACCCTAGCGGGAGGTCCTTGTGATACGCAGTATTTT. This encodes CAITLAGGPCDTQYF.

This clone was observed many times. J is TRBJ2-4 and V is TRBV7-2; 11 nucleotides line up with TRBD2. This CDR3 has 13 amino acids. Trimming removed 6 bases from V and 6 bases from J; junction bases left unmatched: 1. The germline CDR1 and CDR2 sequences are SGHTA and FQGNSA. This chain's CDR3 is CASSTSGRNIQYF. In DNA, the CDR3 is TGTGCCAGCAGTACTAGCGGGAGAAACATTCAGTACTTC.

This clone showed up many times. V gene TRBV4-2 combines with J gene TRBJ2-1; D is possibly TRBD1 (5 bases). V lost 1 base and J lost 6, with 13 bases in between. Germline V CDR1 and CDR2: LGHNA, YNFKEQ. This CDR3 spans 15 amino acids. The CDR3 reads CASSQGSGHFNEQFF. The DNA for the CDR3 is TGTGCCAGCAGCCAAGGGTCCGGACACTTCAATGAGCAGTTCTTC.

This clone is judged medium-sized (0.01 to 0.1%). This chain connects TRBV6-4 to TRBJ2-1; perhaps TRBD2 as D (6 bases). The CDR3 covers 16 residues. Germline V gives CDR1 MRHNA, CDR2 SNTAGT. V was trimmed by 3 bases and J by 0 bases, leaving 12 bases between them. CDR3 nucleotides: TGTGCCAGCAGTGAATCGGGAGAAGGCTCCTACAATGAGCAGTTCTTC. Its protein is CASSESGEGSYNEQFF.

This clone was detected ten times or more. The chain recombines TRBV19 with TRBJ2-5; perhaps TRBD1 as D (5 bases). Trimming shortened V by 5 bases and J by 5 bases, and 18 bases separated the two germline ends. The germline V gene encodes CDR1 LNHDA and CDR2 SQIVND (reference sequence). The CDR3 extends over 15 amino acids. CDR3 DNA sequence: TGTGCCAGTAGTGCATCCAGGGATGGTTCGGAGACCCAGTACTTC. Its translation: CASSASRDGSETQYF.

This clone was counted a few times. A single base separates this from a much larger clone, so it may be a read error. The CDR3 is CASTPQGIIGNTIYF. The CDR3 region has the DNA TGTGCCAGCACTCCCCAGGGTATCATTGGAAACACCATATATTTT. The chain recombines TRBV6-1 with TRBJ1-3, with D possibly being TRBD1 (5 bases). Trimming removed 7 bases at V and 3 bases at J, with 16 bases between. Germline V gene lookup returns CDR1 MNHNS and CDR2 SASEGT. This CDR3 has 15 amino acids.

To note about this clone: Given the absence of the conserved phenylalanine or tryptophan at the CDR3 end, a read error is likely. V gene TRBV20-1 combines with J gene TRBJ2-5; tentative D call: TRBD1 (7 bases). This CDR3 contains 14 residues. Trimming cost V 1 base and J 3 bases, with 12 bases left between them. Per germline, CDR1 DFQATT and CDR2 SNEGSKA (reference sequence). This CDR3 is CSARVPGGKETQYL. In DNA, the CDR3 is TGCAGTGCTAGAGTGCCAGGGGGGAAAGAGACCCAGTACTTA.

This clone was detected many times. The chain uses TRBV7-9 and TRBJ1-1; D may be TRBD1 (5 bases). Germline values: CDR1 SEHNR, CDR2 FQNEAQ (reference sequence). The V gene lost 4 bases and the J gene lost 1 base, with 10 bases spanning the gap. CDR3 length equals 14 residues. The chain's CDR3 is CASSSPDRNTEAFF. CDR3 DNA sequence: TGTGCCAGCAGCTCGCCCGACAGGAACACTGAAGCTTTCTTT.

This clone occurred many times. This chain connects TRBV2 to TRBJ1-3, with D possibly matching TRBD1 (6 bases). The V end was cut by 6 bases, the J end by 1 base, with 19 bases between. There are 17 residues in the CDR3. CDR1 and CDR2 (germline): SNHLY, FYNNEI. The CDR3 here is CASRGSGRGRSGNTIYF. CDR3 DNA sequence: TGTGCCAGCAGGGGTTCGGGACGGGGGCGGTCTGGAAACACCATATATTTT.

This clone was picked up many times. This chain links TRBV9 with TRBJ2-3; 9 bases agree with TRBD1. V was pared by 0 bases and J by 7 bases, with 9 bases of the junction left unmatched. This CDR3 spans 16 amino acids. CDR1 is SGDLS, CDR2 YYNGEE, per germline. CDR3: CASSVEGQGFPNTQYF. The CDR3 DNA sequence: TGTGCCAGCAGCGTAGAGGGACAGGGCTTTCCAAATACGCAGTATTTT.

This clone was counted many times. V and J are TRBV29-1 and TRBJ1-5; 8 bases match TRBD1. The CDR3 runs 15 residues. The V and J ends lost 8 bases and 4 bases, in that order; junction bases with no gene match: 13. CDR1 and CDR2 from the germline V gene are SQVTM and ANQGSEA. CDR3 nucleotides: TGCAGCATCTTGACCGGGACAGGAGAAAATCAGCCCCAGCATTTT. This sequence encodes CSILTGTGENQPQHF.

This clone is classed as medium-sized. V is TRBV5-1 and J is TRBJ1-2; TRBD1 matches at 7 bases. The CDR3 spans 15 residues. Trimming removed 0 bases from V and 2 bases from J; junction bases left unmatched: 4. Germline values: CDR1 SGHRS, CDR2 YFSETQ. The CDR3: CASSLAGQVNYGYTF. The DNA of the CDR3 is TGCGCCAGCAGCTTGGCAGGACAGGTGAACTATGGCTACACCTTC.

The table lists this clone with many counts. A much larger clone differs from this one at a single base, so this may be a read error. The sample carries other DNA sequences with the same CDR3. In DNA, the CDR3 is TGTGCCAGTAGTATAGCCGGCTCTAACTGTGGCTACACCTTC. Amino acid sequence: CASSIAGSNCGYTF. The chain recombines TRBV19 with TRBJ1-2, with unresolved D. The V gene's germline CDR1 is LNHDA and CDR2 SQIVND (reference sequence). The CDR3 has 14 residues.

This clone ranks as medium-sized. J is TRBJ2-7 and V is TRBV6-2 or TRBV6-3; 15 nucleotides line up with TRBD2. Germline V gives CDR1 MNHEY, CDR2 SVGEGT. V trimming: 7 bases; J trimming: 3 bases; junction bases outside the gene matches: 4. The CDR3 consists of 15 residues. DNA for the CDR3: TGTGCCAGCATGGGACTAGCGGGAGGTTACTACGAGCAGTACTTC. Protein: CASMGLAGGYYEQYF.

This clone occurred many times. The genes are TRBV4-3 and TRBJ1-6; D perhaps matches TRBD1 (5 bases). V dropped 1 base and J dropped 8 bases, with 12 bases sitting between them. The CDR3 runs 15 residues. CDR1 and CDR2 (germline): LGHNA, YSLEER. CDR3 amino acids: CASSQVSQGYSPLHF. For the CDR3, the DNA is TGCGCCAGCAGCCAAGTGTCGCAGGGATATTCACCCCTCCACTTT.

The rearrangement uses TRBV10-3 and TRBJ1-3, with D unclear. V shed 8 bases and J shed 3 bases, with 17 bases lying between them. Germline loops: CDR1 ENHRY, CDR2 SYGVKD. CDR3 length: 15 amino acids. The CDR3 here is CAIGATLSYGNTIYF. The DNA for the CDR3 is TGTGCCATCGGTGCTACTCTCAGCTATGGAAACACCATATATTTT.

This chain joins TRBV19 and TRBJ2-1; 9 bases are shared with TRBD2. CDR3 length: 18 residues. CDR1 LNHDA and CDR2 SQIVND come from the germline V gene (reference sequence). The V segment lost 5 bases and the J segment 12 bases; nucleotides outside the gene matches: 23. The CDR3 loop reads CASSAEGTSFVSYNWQFF. As DNA, the CDR3 is TGTGCCAGTAGTGCGGAGGGGACTAGCTTTGTCTCCTACAATTGGCAGTTCTTC.

This clone was observed at least ten times. The chain uses TRBV2 and TRBJ2-7, with 8 bases identical to TRBD1. The germline CDR1 and CDR2 sequences are SNHLY and FYNNEI. The length of the CDR3 is 16 residues. J was trimmed by 6 bases and V by 7 bases; bases with no gene match: 17. CDR3 protein: CASTDPTLTGDLEQYF. The CDR3 DNA reads as TGTGCCAGCACAGATCCGACCCTGACAGGGGACCTCGAGCAGTACTTC.

Turning to this clone: A read error is likely, as this CDR3 ends without the conserved phenylalanine or tryptophan. This chain joins TRBV18 and TRBJ2-5, with 9 bases fitting TRBD2. Germline CDR1 KGHSH, CDR2 LQKENI. The V segment lost 3 bases and the J segment 7 bases; nucleotides outside the gene matches: 6. The CDR3 is 14 amino acids. CDR3 bases: TGTGCCAGCTCACCTTTAGCGGGAGTAGTGACCCAGTACGTC. Residues: CASSPLAGVVTQYV.

The sample holds many counts of this clone. The same CDR3 also results from other DNA sequences found in this sample. The V call is TRBV30, the J call TRBJ2-2; D call uncertain. The germline V and J ends were trimmed by 0 bases and 7 bases, with 9 bases remaining between them. Germline V gives CDR1 GTSNPN, CDR2 SVGIG (reference sequence). The CDR3 totals 13 residues. The CDR3 DNA follows: TGTGCCTGGAGTGTATCGCTACACGGGGAGCTGTTTTTT. Translation gives CAWSVSLHGELFF.